The present TCR beta chain was sequenced within a study of blood T cell repertoires in COVID-19. The CDR3 runs to 16 residues. From germline, CDR1 is ENHRY and CDR2 SYGVKD. Trimming took 3 bases from V and 0 from J, leaving 12 bases between them. This clone was seen more than once but under ten times. Only in-frame clones appear in the TCRdb table, and some are missing; sequencing was by immunoSEQ multiplex PCR. The table shows 50,000 to 70,000 clones, with approximately 90% occurring only once. This sequence originates from a woman in her 70s with active COVID-19. The chain has TRBV10-3 and TRBJ2-1, with D maybe TRBD1 (6 bases). Sequenced sample: peripheral blood. CDR3: CAISELGRGSYNEQFF. CDR3 bases: TGTGCCATCAGTGAACTGGGCAGGGGCTCCTACAATGAGCAGTTCTTC.